The rows below give T cell receptor beta chains drawn from one sample of a study of T cells after yellow fever vaccination. Using its own MiXCR run on the 5' RACE reads, TCRdb lists one record per CDR3 protein. Altogether approximately 300,000 distinct CDR3 sequences are present, around 6.8% being singletons, with the ten largest covering 15% to 20%. Source: PBMCs, taken roughly 46 days after the first yellow fever vaccination. The receptors originated from a young man who received the YFV17D yellow fever vaccine. Each CDR3 is given with its conserved first and last residue. Fields, in order: V gene, J gene, clone size, D gene, CDR3 protein, CDR3 DNA. D genes are given only for firm matches. The size field is filled for only some rows; it gives once, few, many or a size class.

v_gene: TRBV5-1
j_gene: TRBJ2-1
abundance: few
d_gene: NA
CDR3aa: CASSLGWGNNEQFF
CDR3nt: TGCGCCAGCAGCTTGGGGTGGGGTAATAATGAGCAGTTCTTC

v_gene: TRBV7-6
j_gene: TRBJ1-1
abundance: many
d_gene: NA
CDR3aa: CASSLFETRNTEAFF
CDR3nt: TGTGCCAGCAGCTTATTCGAGACGAGGAACACTGAAGCTTTCTTT

v_gene: TRBV6-5
j_gene: TRBJ1-2
abundance: few
d_gene: NA
CDR3aa: CASSSLVLRENYGYTF
CDR3nt: TGTGCCAGCAGTTCCCTGGTACTGCGGGAGAACTATGGCTACACCTTC

v_gene: TRBV6-1
j_gene: TRBJ2-5
abundance: many
d_gene: TRBD2
CDR3aa: CASSPSGGQETQYF
CDR3nt: TGTGCCAGCAGTCCCTCCGGGGGGCAAGAGACCCAGTACTTC

v_gene: TRBV4-2
j_gene: TRBJ2-1
abundance: NA
d_gene: NA
CDR3aa: CAMSPEVRHNEQFF
CDR3nt: TGTGCCATGAGCCCCGAGGTCCGGCACAATGAGCAGTTCTTC

v_gene: TRBV20-1
j_gene: TRBJ2-7
abundance: NA
d_gene: TRBD1
CDR3aa: CSARGTGHSEQYF
CDR3nt: TGCAGTGCCCGAGGGACAGGACATTCTGAGCAGTACTTC

v_gene: TRBV7-2
j_gene: TRBJ1-5
abundance: few
d_gene: NA
CDR3aa: CASSSRGGHQPQHF
CDR3nt: TGTGCCAGCAGCTCCCGAGGGGGGCATCAGCCCCAGCATTTT

v_gene: TRBV4-1
j_gene: TRBJ2-4
abundance: NA
d_gene: NA
CDR3aa: CASSQERVPGNIQYF
CDR3nt: TGCGCCAGCAGCCAAGAAAGGGTACCGGGAAACATTCAGTACTTC

v_gene: TRBV24-1
j_gene: TRBJ1-1
abundance: NA
d_gene: NA
CDR3aa: CATSDLWRRRGREAFF
CDR3nt: TGTGCCACCAGTGATTTATGGCGGAGGAGGGGTAGGGAAGCTTTCTTT

v_gene: TRBV7-8
j_gene: TRBJ1-5
abundance: medium-sized
d_gene: NA
CDR3aa: CASSLSGNQPQHF
CDR3nt: TGTGCCAGCAGCTTATCCGGCAATCAGCCCCAGCATTTT

v_gene: TRBV11-3
j_gene: TRBJ1-1
abundance: many
d_gene: NA
CDR3aa: CASSRDRANTEAFF
CDR3nt: TGTGCCAGCAGCCGTGACAGAGCCAACACTGAAGCTTTCTTT

v_gene: TRBV28
j_gene: TRBJ2-1
abundance: once
d_gene: TRBD2
CDR3aa: CASSFRRGNSYNEQFF
CDR3nt: TGTGCCAGCAGTTTCCGGCGGGGGAACTCCTACAATGAGCAGTTCTTC

v_gene: TRBV20-1
j_gene: TRBJ2-3
abundance: many
d_gene: NA
CDR3aa: CSARGVRATDTQYF
CDR3nt: TGCAGTGCTAGAGGTGTAAGGGCCACAGATACGCAGTATTTT

v_gene: TRBV6-1
j_gene: TRBJ1-3
abundance: few
d_gene: NA
CDR3aa: CASRNAGGLGNTIYF
CDR3nt: TGTGCCAGCAGAAACGCGGGGGGCCTCGGAAACACCATATATTTT

v_gene: TRBV12-3/TRBV12-4
j_gene: TRBJ1-5
abundance: NA
d_gene: NA
CDR3aa: CASSSREWAGEEEAGQPQHF
CDR3nt: TGTGCCAGCAGTTCCCGTGAATGGGCAGGGGAGGAAGAAGCCGGTCAGCCCCAGCATTTT

v_gene: TRBV20-1
j_gene: TRBJ2-4
abundance: NA
d_gene: NA
CDR3aa: CSASLGGKGVNIQYF
CDR3nt: TGCAGTGCTAGCCTGGGGGGCAAGGGGGTAAACATTCAGTACTTC

v_gene: TRBV12-3/TRBV12-4
j_gene: TRBJ2-3
abundance: NA
d_gene: TRBD2
CDR3aa: CASSPHSGTSGDTQYF
CDR3nt: TGTGCCAGCAGCCCTCATTCCGGGACTAGTGGAGATACGCAGTATTTT

v_gene: TRBV4-1
j_gene: TRBJ1-1
abundance: NA
d_gene: NA
CDR3aa: CASSHPVRFGNTEAFF
CDR3nt: TGCGCCAGCAGCCACCCTGTGCGATTTGGGAACACTGAAGCTTTCTTT

v_gene: TRBV20-1
j_gene: TRBJ2-1
abundance: many
d_gene: TRBD2
CDR3aa: CSAISGGAYNEQFF
CDR3nt: TGCAGTGCTATTAGCGGGGGGGCCTACAATGAGCAGTTCTTC

v_gene: TRBV7-2
j_gene: TRBJ2-3
abundance: few
d_gene: NA
CDR3aa: CASSLGLPRVATQYF
CDR3nt: TGTGCCAGCAGCTTAGGACTCCCCCGGGTAGCTACGCAGTATTTT

v_gene: TRBV5-1
j_gene: TRBJ2-3
abundance: many
d_gene: NA
CDR3aa: CASSKDGYTDTQYF
CDR3nt: TGCGCCAGCAGCAAGGACGGATACACAGATACGCAGTATTTT

v_gene: TRBV6-2/TRBV6-3
j_gene: TRBJ2-5
abundance: NA
d_gene: NA
CDR3aa: CASSYTGIQETQYF
CDR3nt: TGTGCCAGCAGCTACACAGGGATCCAAGAGACCCAGTACTTC

v_gene: TRBV5-1
j_gene: TRBJ2-7
abundance: many
d_gene: NA
CDR3aa: CASSRSMVAGYEQYF
CDR3nt: TGCGCCAGCAGCCGGAGTATGGTCGCAGGCTACGAGCAGTACTTC

v_gene: TRBV5-5
j_gene: TRBJ2-3
abundance: NA
d_gene: TRBD1
CDR3aa: CAKWTGITDTQYF
CDR3nt: TGTGCCAAATGGACAGGGATCACAGATACGCAGTATTTT

v_gene: TRBV12-3/TRBV12-4
j_gene: TRBJ2-7
abundance: many
d_gene: TRBD1
CDR3aa: CASSSGQGLYEQYF
CDR3nt: TGTGCCAGCAGTTCAGGACAGGGCCTCTACGAGCAGTACTTC

v_gene: TRBV6-1
j_gene: TRBJ2-7
abundance: few
d_gene: TRBD2
CDR3aa: CASSPRTSGARYEQYF
CDR3nt: TGTGCCAGCAGTCCTCGGACTAGCGGGGCACGCTACGAGCAGTACTTC

v_gene: TRBV5-1
j_gene: TRBJ1-2
abundance: few
d_gene: NA
CDR3aa: CASSLTGDGGYTF
CDR3nt: TGCGCCAGCAGCTTGACCGGGGACGGCGGCTACACCTTC